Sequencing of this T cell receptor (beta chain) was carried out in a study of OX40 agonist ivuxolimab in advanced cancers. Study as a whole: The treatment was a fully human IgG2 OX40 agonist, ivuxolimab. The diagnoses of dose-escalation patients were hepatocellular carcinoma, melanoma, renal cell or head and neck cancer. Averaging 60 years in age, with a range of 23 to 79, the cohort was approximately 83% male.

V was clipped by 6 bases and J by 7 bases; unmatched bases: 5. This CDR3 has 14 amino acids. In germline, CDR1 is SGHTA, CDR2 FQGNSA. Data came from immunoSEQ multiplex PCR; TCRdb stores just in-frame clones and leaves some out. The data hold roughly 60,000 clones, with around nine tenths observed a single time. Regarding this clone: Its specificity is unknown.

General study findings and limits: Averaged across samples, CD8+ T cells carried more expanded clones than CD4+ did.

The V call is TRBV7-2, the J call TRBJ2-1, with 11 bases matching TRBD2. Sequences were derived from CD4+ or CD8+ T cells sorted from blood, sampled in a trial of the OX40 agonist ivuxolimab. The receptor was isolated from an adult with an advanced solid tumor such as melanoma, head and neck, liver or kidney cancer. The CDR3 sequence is CASSTSGRINEQFF. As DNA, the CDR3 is TGTGCCAGCAGTACTAGCGGGAGAATTAATGAGCAGTTCTTC.